This record looks at one T cell receptor beta chain sequence and its context. Germline CDR1 and CDR2: LNHDA and SQIVND (reference sequence). The CDR3 sequence is 16 residues long. With V trimmed by 5 bases and J by 8 bases, 13 bases remained unmatched. These data belong to a study of Ad26.COV2.S vaccination and SARS-CoV-2 variants. Turning to the study itself: Vaccine-arm donor from the placebo-controlled COV1001 Ad26.COV2.S trial. Doses of Ad26.COV2.S were injected into muscle once or twice, 56 days apart.

Assay used: immunoSEQ multiplex PCR; TCRdb lists only in-frame clones, some missing. The sample gives 500,000 or so clones, approximately 90% of which show up once; 13% is in the top ten. Treatment given: 15 to 20 received Ad26.COV2.S at low or high dose, single or two shots; five or six received placebo; per-sample allocation not given. Following the first vaccine or placebo injection, samples were taken on day 63. A Boston donor was an adult aged 18-55 years. The origin of this receptor is a person aged 18-60 years who received the Ad26.COV2.S COVID-19 vaccine or a placebo. The sample was peripheral blood, taken in a trial of Ad26.COV2.S vaccine versus placebo. This chain connects TRBV19 to TRBJ1-1, with 11 bases that match TRBD1. CDR3 nucleotides: TGTGCCAGTAGTCCCTGGGACAGGGGGAAGGTCCACGAAGCTTTCTTT. It is translated as CASSPWDRGKVHEAFF.